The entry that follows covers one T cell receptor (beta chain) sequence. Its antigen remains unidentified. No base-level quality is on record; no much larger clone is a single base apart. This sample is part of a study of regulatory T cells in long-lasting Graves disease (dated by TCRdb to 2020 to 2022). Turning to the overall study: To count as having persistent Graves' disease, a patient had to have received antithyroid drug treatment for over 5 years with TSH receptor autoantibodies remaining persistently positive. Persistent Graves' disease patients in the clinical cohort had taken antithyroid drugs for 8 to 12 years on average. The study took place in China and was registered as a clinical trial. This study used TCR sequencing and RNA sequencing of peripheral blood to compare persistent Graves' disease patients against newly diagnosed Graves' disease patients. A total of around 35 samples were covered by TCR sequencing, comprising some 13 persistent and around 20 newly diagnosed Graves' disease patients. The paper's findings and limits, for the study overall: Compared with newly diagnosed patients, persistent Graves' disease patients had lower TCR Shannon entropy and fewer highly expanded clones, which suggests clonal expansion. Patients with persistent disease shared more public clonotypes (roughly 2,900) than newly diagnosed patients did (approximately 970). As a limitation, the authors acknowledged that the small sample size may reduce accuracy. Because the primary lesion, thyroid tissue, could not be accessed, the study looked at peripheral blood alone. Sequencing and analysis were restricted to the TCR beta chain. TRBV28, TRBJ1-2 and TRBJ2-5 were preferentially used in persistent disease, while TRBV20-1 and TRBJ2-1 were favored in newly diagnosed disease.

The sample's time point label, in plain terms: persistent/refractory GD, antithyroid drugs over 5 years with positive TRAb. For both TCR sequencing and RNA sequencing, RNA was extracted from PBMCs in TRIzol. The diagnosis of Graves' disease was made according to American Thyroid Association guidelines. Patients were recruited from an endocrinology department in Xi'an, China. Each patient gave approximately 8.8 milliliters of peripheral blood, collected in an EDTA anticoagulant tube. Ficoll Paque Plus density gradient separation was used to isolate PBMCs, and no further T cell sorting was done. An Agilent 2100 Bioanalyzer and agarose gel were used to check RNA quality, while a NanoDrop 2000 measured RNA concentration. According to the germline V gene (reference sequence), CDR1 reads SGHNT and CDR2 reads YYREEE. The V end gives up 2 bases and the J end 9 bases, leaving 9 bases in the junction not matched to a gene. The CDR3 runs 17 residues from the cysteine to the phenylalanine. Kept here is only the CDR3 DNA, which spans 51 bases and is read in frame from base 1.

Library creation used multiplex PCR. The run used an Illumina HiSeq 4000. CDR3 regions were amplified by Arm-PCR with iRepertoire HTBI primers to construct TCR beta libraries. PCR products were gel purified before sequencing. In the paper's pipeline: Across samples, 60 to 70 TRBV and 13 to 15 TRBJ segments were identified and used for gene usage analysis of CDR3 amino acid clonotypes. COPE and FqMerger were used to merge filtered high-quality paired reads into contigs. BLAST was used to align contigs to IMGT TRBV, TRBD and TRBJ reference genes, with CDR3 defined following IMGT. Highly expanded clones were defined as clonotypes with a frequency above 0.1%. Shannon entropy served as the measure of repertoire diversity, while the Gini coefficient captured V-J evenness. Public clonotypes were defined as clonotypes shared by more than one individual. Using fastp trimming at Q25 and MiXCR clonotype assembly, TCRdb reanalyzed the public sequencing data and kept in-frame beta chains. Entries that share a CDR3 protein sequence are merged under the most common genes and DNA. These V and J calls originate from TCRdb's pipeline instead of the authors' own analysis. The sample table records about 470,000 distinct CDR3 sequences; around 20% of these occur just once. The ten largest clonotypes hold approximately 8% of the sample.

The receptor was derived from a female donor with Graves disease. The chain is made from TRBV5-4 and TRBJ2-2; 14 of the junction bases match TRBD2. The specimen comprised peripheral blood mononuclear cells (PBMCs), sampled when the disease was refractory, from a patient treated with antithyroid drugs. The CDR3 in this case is CASSFGTSGSRYRELFF. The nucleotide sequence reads TGTGCCAGCAGCTTCGGGACTAGCGGGAGTCGTTACAGGGAGCTGTTTTTT.